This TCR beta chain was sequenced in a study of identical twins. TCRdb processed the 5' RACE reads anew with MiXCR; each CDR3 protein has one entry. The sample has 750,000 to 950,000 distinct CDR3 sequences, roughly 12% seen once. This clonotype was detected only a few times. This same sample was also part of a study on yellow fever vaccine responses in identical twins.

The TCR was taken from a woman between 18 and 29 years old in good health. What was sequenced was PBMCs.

The CDR3 loop is CASRLGQGSVDTQYF. For the CDR3, the DNA is TGTGCCAGCAGACTGGGACAGGGGAGTGTAGATACGCAGTATTTT. The V gene is TRBV7-8, the J gene TRBJ2-3, with 10 bases aligning to TRBD1. CDR1 SGHVS and CDR2 FQNEAQ come from the germline V gene. There are 15 residues in the CDR3. The V gene end was trimmed by 6 bases and the J gene end by 5 bases; junction bases not matched to a gene: 8. The full variable domain, rest sourced from reference TRBV7-8 and TRBJ2-3, is GAGVSQSPRYKVAKRGQDVALRCDPISGHVSLFWYQQALGQGPEFLTYFQNEAQLDKSGLPSDRFFAERPEGSVSTLKIQRTQQEDSAVYLCASRLGQGSVDTQYFGPGTRLTVL.